The 21 T cell receptor beta chains below were found in one sample sequenced in a study of shared clonotypes between healthy human individuals. Measured with immunoSEQ multiplex PCR; TCRdb has only the in-frame clones, and not every one. The sample holds millions of clones, more than 80% seen once. The specimen sequenced was naive CD4+ T cells sorted from blood. Described subset: CD45RA+ positively selected. These receptors were taken from a man aged 18 to 29 in good health.

This chain joins TRBV9 and TRBJ1-6; D unresolved. Germline CDR1 SGDLS, CDR2 YYNGEE. This CDR3 spans 13 amino acids. The V end was cut by 0 bases, the J end by 9 bases, with 7 bases between. CDR3 in amino acids: CASSVEVSSPLHF. The CDR3 nucleotides are TGTGCCAGCAGCGTAGAGGTGTCTTCACCCCTCCACTTT.

The rearrangement joins TRBV28 to TRBJ2-1; D may correspond to TRBD1 or TRBD2 (7 bases each). The V gene lost 3 bases and the J gene lost 8 bases, with 17 bases spanning the gap. Germline-derived CDR1 and CDR2 are MDHEN and SYDVKM. The CDR3 runs 15 residues. The CDR3 loop reads CASSFQGGGGYEQFF. For the CDR3, the DNA is TGTGCCAGCAGTTTTCAGGGAGGGGGCGGCTATGAGCAGTTCTTC. Filled out from reference TRBV28 and TRBJ2-1, the complete variable domain reads DVKVTQSSRYLVKRTGEKVFLECVQDMDHENMFWYRQDPGLGLRLIYFSYDVKMKEKGDIPEGYSVSREKKERFSLILESASTNQTSMYLCASSFQGGGGYEQFFGPGTRLTVL.

This chain connects TRBV30 to TRBJ1-2, with 9 bases matching TRBD1. The junction had 3 bases not matched to a gene; V was cut back by 6 bases and J by 4 bases. Germline-derived CDR1 and CDR2 are GTSNPN and SVGIG (reference sequence). The CDR3 loop spans 12 amino acids. In DNA form, the CDR3 reads TGTGCCTGTATGGACAGGGGCTATGGCTACACCTTC. Amino acid sequence: CACMDRGYGYTF.

The V call is TRBV6-5, the J call TRBJ2-2, with 9 positions matching TRBD2. CDR1 and CDR2 from the germline V gene are MNHEY and SVGAGI. Germline trimming cut 2 bases from V and 4 bases from J; bases unmatched to any gene: 5. The CDR3 length is 16 residues. CDR3 sequence (DNA): TGTGCCAGCAGTTACATAGAACTAGCGGGCACCGGGGAGCTGTTTTTT. Residues: CASSYIELAGTGELFF.

The chain uses TRBV18 and TRBJ2-3, with TRBD1 matching over 7 bases. Trimming took 4 bases from V and 4 from J; bases not matched to a gene: 5. The CDR3 covers 14 residues. Germline CDR1 reads KGHSH; CDR2 reads LQKENI. The CDR3 is CASSRDSISDTQYF. In DNA form, the CDR3 reads TGTGCCAGCTCACGGGACAGTATATCAGATACGCAGTATTTT.

Only one count was recorded for this clone. Written as DNA, the CDR3 is TGTGCCAGCAGCGGCCCTTTCGGGGCCCAGCAGTACTTC. Residues: CASSGPFGAQQYF. The gene calls are TRBV5-4 and TRBJ2-7; perhaps D is TRBD1 or TRBD2 (5 bases each). Trimming left V 4 bases short and J 8 bases short, with 16 bases between. Germline loops: CDR1 SGHNT, CDR2 YYREEE (reference sequence). CDR3 length: 13 residues.

The chain combines TRBV6-4 with TRBJ2-7; D is possibly TRBD2 (7 bases). The ends were cut back, 4 bases at V and 0 bases at J, with 10 bases in the middle. Germline V gives CDR1 MRHNA, CDR2 SNTAGT. The CDR3 loop spans 14 amino acids. Written as DNA, the CDR3 is TGTGCCAGCAGTGCCGGGGGGCTCTCCTACGAGCAGTACTTC. This sequence encodes CASSAGGLSYEQYF.

The chain combines TRBV6-1 with TRBJ1-3, with D possibly TRBD1 on 5 matching bases. This CDR3 contains 14 residues. V was clipped by 7 bases and J by 0 bases, with 10 bases between them. Germline V gives CDR1 MNHNS, CDR2 SASEGT. This CDR3 reads CASTGTGSGNTIYF. CDR3 nucleotide sequence: TGTGCCAGCACTGGGACGGGCTCTGGAAACACCATATATTTT.

This clone was counted once. Other DNA sequences from this sample encode an identical CDR3 as well. The chain joins TRBV6-5 to TRBJ1-6; D is unresolved. Per the germline V gene, CDR1 is MNHEY and CDR2 is SVGAGI. Trimming removed 5 bases from V and 6 bases from J, with 8 bases in between. The CDR3 loop spans 13 amino acids. The CDR3: CASSRDGNSPLHF. CDR3 nucleotides: TGTGCCAGCAGTCGTGATGGTAATTCACCCCTCCACTTT.

The chain is built from TRBV5-4 and TRBJ1-4; TRBD1 agrees at 9 bases. The CDR3 loop spans 14 amino acids. V lost 3 bases to trimming and J lost 8 bases; unmatched junction nucleotides: 5. Germline V gene data show CDR1 as SGHNT and CDR2 as YYREEE (reference sequence). The CDR3 DNA reads TGTGCCAGCAGCTCGGGACAGGGTCAAGAAAAACTGTTTTTT. This translates into CASSSGQGQEKLFF.

The V and J genes are TRBV25-1 and TRBJ2-7; the D gene is possibly TRBD2 (5 bases). The CDR3 is 14 amino acids. Per germline, CDR1 MGHDK and CDR2 SYGVNS. V lost 4 bases and J lost 2, with 12 bases in between. CDR3 region: CASSAEPGTYEQYF. The CDR3 coding sequence is TGTGCCAGCAGTGCCGAACCGGGGACCTACGAGCAGTACTTC.

Regarding this clone: This same CDR3 is encoded by further DNA sequences in the sample. The chain links TRBV7-2 to TRBJ1-1; D is possibly TRBD1 (5 bases). The length of the CDR3 is 13 residues. In germline, CDR1 is SGHTA, CDR2 FQGNSA. V lost 5 bases to trimming and J lost 2 bases, with 9 bases between them. The CDR3 DNA is TGTGCCAGCAGCCGTACAGGTAACACTGAAGCTTTCTTT. Amino acids: CASSRTGNTEAFF.

This chain connects TRBV5-8 to TRBJ2-6, with 7 bases aligning to TRBD1. The trim removed 4 bases at V and 2 bases at J, leaving 3 bases unmatched. CDR1 SGHTS and CDR2 YDEGEE come from the germline V gene. The CDR3 is 15 residues long. The CDR3 reads CASSRTGAGANVLTF. CDR3 nucleotides: TGTGCCAGCAGCCGAACAGGGGCTGGGGCCAACGTCCTGACTTTC. Full variable domain (missing parts from reference TRBV5-8 and TRBJ2-6): EAGVTQSPTHLIKTRGQQATLRCSPISGHTSVYWYQQALGLGLQFLLWYDEGEERNRGNFPPRFSGRQFPNYSSELNVNALELEDSALYLCASSRTGAGANVLTFGAGSRLTVL.

The rearrangement links TRBV4-3 to TRBJ2-1; maybe TRBD2 (5 bases). The germline V gene has CDR1 LGHNA and CDR2 YSLEER. The ends were cut back, 0 bases at V and 13 bases at J, with 19 bases in the middle. This CDR3 region has 15 residues. DNA of the CDR3: TGCGCCAGCAGCCAAGAAGGAATAGGCGGGCGCAGCCAGTTCTTC. This gives the protein CASSQEGIGGRSQFF.

V gene TRBV7-8 combines with J gene TRBJ1-6; D remains ambiguous. This CDR3 has 14 amino acids. Germline loops: CDR1 SGHVS, CDR2 FQNEAQ. The ends were cut back, 1 base at V and 10 bases at J, with 11 bases in the middle. CDR3 DNA sequence: TGTGCCAGCAGCTTAGGACCGGGTTCCTCACCCCTCCACTTT. This translates into CASSLGPGSSPLHF. Variable domain in full (rest from reference TRBV7-8 and TRBJ1-6): GAGVSQSPRYKVAKRGQDVALRCDPISGHVSLFWYQQALGQGPEFLTYFQNEAQLDKSGLPSDRFFAERPEGSVSTLKIQRTQQEDSAVYLCASSLGPGSSPLHFGNGTRLTVT.

V gene TRBV11-3 combines with J gene TRBJ2-7; no clear D gene. The CDR3 is 14 amino acids. Germline assignment: CDR1 SGHNT and CDR2 YENEEA. V gave up 3 bases and J gave up 0 bases, with 9 bases separating them. CDR3 region: CASSLSSFSYEQYF. The DNA for the CDR3 is TGTGCCAGCAGCTTGAGTTCGTTCTCCTACGAGCAGTACTTC.

This chain joins TRBV11-2 and TRBJ2-7; 9 bases are shared with TRBD1. The V gene's germline CDR1 is SGHAT and CDR2 FQNNGV. The CDR3 loop spans 15 amino acids. The V gene end was trimmed by 5 bases and the J gene end by 0 bases; junction bases not matched to a gene: 5. CDR3 sequence (DNA): TGTGCCAGCAGCACGACAGGGGGTAGCTCCTACGAGCAGTACTTC. This sequence encodes CASSTTGGSSYEQYF.

The CDR3 bases are TGTGCCAGCAGCTTAGGAACCGAATACGAGCAGTACTTC. Protein: CASSLGTEYEQYF. V and J are TRBV11-2 and TRBJ2-7; D unclear. Germline values: CDR1 SGHAT, CDR2 FQNNGV. The length of the CDR3 is 13 residues. Trimming removed 1 base from V and 4 bases from J, with 8 bases in between.

The rearrangement links TRBV10-1 to TRBJ2-3, with TRBD2 matching 9 bases. J lost 3 bases, V lost 4 bases, and 8 bases had no gene match. Germline V gene sequence: CDR1 WNHNN, CDR2 SYGVQD (reference sequence). The CDR3 covers 16 residues. The CDR3 DNA reads as TGCGCCAGCAGTGCCGCTAGCGGGAAGTGGACAGATACGCAGTATTTT. The encoded protein is CASSAASGKWTDTQYF.

As to this clone: Other DNA sequences in this specimen translate into the identical CDR3. CDR3 coding DNA: TGTGCCAGCGGGTACGAGCAGTACTTC. It translates to CASGYEQYF. The chain carries TRBV28 and TRBJ2-7; D remains ambiguous. The germline gives CDR1 MDHEN, CDR2 SYDVKM. V was shortened by 8 bases and J by 4 bases, with 3 bases between the two germline ends. This CDR3 comprises 9 residues.

The chain recombines TRBV5-4 with TRBJ1-1; D not resolved. The V end was cut by 4 bases, the J end by 2 bases, with 9 bases between. Germline CDR1 SGHNT, CDR2 YYREEE (reference sequence). The CDR3 has 13 amino acids. The DNA of the CDR3 is TGTGCCAGCAGCCCCCGGTCTAACACTGAAGCTTTCTTT. It yields the protein CASSPRSNTEAFF.